The 32 T cell receptor beta chains listed next were all sequenced from one sample in a study of vaccination and CD4 T cells after COVID-19. Treatment meaning: roughly ten-day PBMC culture with coronavirus spike peptide pools or control peptides (ViraFEST assay). Which antigens these TCRs recognize remains unknown. Sequencing of DNA taken from cultured CD4+ T cells relied on the Oncomine TCR Beta short-read assay. TCRdb independently ran MiXCR on the PCR reads; one entry per CDR3 protein. The top ten hold roughly 20% of the sample, which has 20,000 to 30,000 distinct CDR3 sequences, around 70% seen once. The sequencing here drew on CD4+ T cells from blood, cultured in vitro, taken after SARS-CoV-2 vaccination. The source of these receptors is a human donor who received a COVID-19 vaccine.

CDR3 sequence reads: CAWSSLAGNYEQYF. In DNA, the CDR3 is TGTGCCTGGAGTAGCCTAGCGGGAAACTACGAGCAGTACTTC. This chain joins TRBV30 and TRBJ2-7; 9 bases agree with TRBD2. CDR3 size: 14 residues. V lost 2 bases and J lost 3; bases outside the gene matches: 5. The germline CDR1 and CDR2 sequences are GTSNPN and SVGIG (reference sequence). Supplemented by reference TRBV30 and TRBJ2-7, the full variable domain reads SQTIHQWPATLVQPVGSPLSLECTVEGTSNPNLYWYRQAAGRGLQLLFYSVGIGQISSEVPQNLSASRPQDRQFILSSKKLLLSDSGFYLCAWSSLAGNYEQYFGPGTRLTVT.

A few counts support this clonotype. The chain recombines TRBV2 with TRBJ2-2, with no clear D. Germline V gives CDR1 SNHLY, CDR2 FYNNEI. V lost 2 bases and J lost 6, with 13 bases in between. This CDR3 contains 15 residues. CDR3 coding DNA: TGTGCCAGCAGTGAAATTCGGCAGGTACCCGGGGAGCTGTTTTTT. It codes for CASSEIRQVPGELFF.

The genes are TRBV5-1 and TRBJ2-2; 8 bases align to TRBD2. The ends lost 0 bases at V and 7 bases at J; junction bases unmatched: 14. The CDR3 totals 18 residues. Germline V gene data show CDR1 as SGHRS and CDR2 as YFSETQ. CDR3 loop: CASSLAPFGGALIGELFF. The CDR3 DNA reads as TGCGCCAGCAGCTTGGCCCCTTTCGGGGGGGCGCTTATCGGGGAGCTGTTTTTT.

This clonotype showed up just once. The V gene is TRBV7-9, the J gene TRBJ1-1; D unresolved. Germline loops: CDR1 SEHNR, CDR2 FQNEAQ (reference sequence). V lost 7 bases to trimming and J lost 1 base, with 10 bases between them. This CDR3 region has 13 residues. In nucleotides, the CDR3 is TGTGCCAGCATTTGGGGTACGAACACTGAAGCTTTCTTT. This codes for CASIWGTNTEAFF. Complete variable domain (other parts from reference TRBV7-9 and TRBJ1-1): DTGVSQNPRHKITKRGQNVTFRCDPISEHNRLYWYRQTLGQGPEFLTYFQNEAQLEKSRLLSDRFSAERPKGSFSTLEIQRTEQGDSAMYLCASIWGTNTEAFFGQGTRLTVV.

This chain joins TRBV25-1 and TRBJ1-2, with TRBD1 identical over 9 bases. Germline V lookup: CDR1 MGHDK, CDR2 SYGVNS. The CDR3 contains 13 residues. V was clipped by 6 bases and J by 8 bases; unmatched bases: 7. CDR3 residues: CASRQQGAQGYTF. The CDR3 DNA follows: TGTGCCAGCAGACAACAGGGGGCGCAGGGCTACACCTTC.

This clonotype was observed a handful of times. The chain combines TRBV6-2 or TRBV6-3 with TRBJ1-2; 12 bases map to TRBD1. There are 17 residues in the CDR3. CDR1 is MNHEY, CDR2 SVGEGT, per germline. Losses at the gene ends were 5 bases for V and 4 bases for J; bases not matched to a gene: 11. CDR3 DNA: TGTGCCAGCAGTGCCCGATGGGACAGGGGGCCAGGCTATGGCTACACCTTC. It encodes CASSARWDRGPGYGYTF.

This chain uses TRBV21-1 with TRBJ1-2; TRBD1 is the table's D call and was not checked against the DNA. TRBV21-1 is annotated as a pseudogene. This CDR3 is built from 15 residues. This CDR3 is CASSKEGRWAYGYTF. The CDR3 nucleotides read TGTGCCAGCAGCAAAGAGGGACGGTGGGCCTATGGCTACACCTTC.

CDR3 DNA sequence: TGTGCCACCAGTGATAGACGGACAGGGGGGGAAGAGACCCAGTACTTC. Translation gives CATSDRRTGGEETQYF. The chain links TRBV24-1 to TRBJ2-5; 10 nucleotides agree with TRBD1. The CDR3 spans 16 residues. The ends lost 3 bases at V and 3 bases at J; junction bases unmatched: 6. Germline V gene sequence: CDR1 KGHDR, CDR2 SFDVKD.

J is TRBJ2-5 and V is TRBV20-1; TRBD2 might be the D (6 bases). V was cut by 3 bases and J by 1 base, with 24 bases left in between. CDR1 is DFQATT, CDR2 SNEGSKA, per germline (reference sequence). The CDR3 is made up of 18 amino acids. The CDR3 protein is CSARSGVGLQALQETQYF. Written as DNA, the CDR3 is TGCAGTGCTAGGTCGGGTGTGGGACTCCAAGCCCTCCAAGAGACCCAGTACTTC.

V usage is TRBV20-1 and J usage is TRBJ2-1, with D tentatively TRBD2 (6 bases). Trimming removed 6 bases at V and 10 bases at J, with 22 bases between. This CDR3 is 14 amino acids long. Germline assignment: CDR1 DFQATT and CDR2 SNEGSKA (reference sequence). For the CDR3, the DNA is TGCAGTGCCCATGGGGGGACGGTGCCTTTCGAGCAGTTCTTC. It encodes CSAHGGTVPFEQFF.

The chain has TRBV5-1 and TRBJ1-2; D is unclear. The germline V gene has CDR1 SGHRS and CDR2 YFSETQ. The CDR3 consists of 14 residues. V was clipped by 0 bases and J by 4 bases, with 10 bases between them. The CDR3, as DNA: TGCGCCAGCAGCTTGGCCTCAGGTAGCTATGGCTACACCTTC. Its translation is CASSLASGSYGYTF.

In its sample, this clonotype was seen once. The chain links TRBV6-1 to TRBJ2-7; maybe TRBD1 (6 bases). V was shortened by 10 bases and J by 0 bases, with 13 bases between the two germline ends. CDR3 length equals 13 residues. The germline V gene has CDR1 MNHNS and CDR2 SASEGT. The CDR3 nucleotides read TGTGCCAACAAGGACAGTAGCTCCTACGAGCAGTACTTC. It translates to CANKDSSSYEQYF.

This clonotype has a handful of counts. The V and J genes are TRBV20-1 and TRBJ1-5, with unresolved D. CDR3 length: 13 residues. Germline V gene sequence: CDR1 DFQATT, CDR2 SNEGSKA (reference sequence). Trimming cost V 1 base and J 4 bases, with 8 bases left between them. DNA for the CDR3: TGCAGTGCTAGAGGACCCCTAAATCAGCCCCAGCATTTT. Protein: CSARGPLNQPQHF.

The chain couples TRBV12-3 or TRBV12-4 to TRBJ2-2, with 8 nucleotides matching TRBD1. Unmatched junction bases numbered 4, after V lost 6 bases and J lost 7 bases. The CDR3 is 13 residues long. The DNA of the CDR3 is TGTGCCAGCAGGGACAGGGAGGTCGGGGAGCTGTTTTTT. Its translation is CASRDREVGELFF.

This clonotype was seen a few times. The J gene is TRBJ1-2, the V gene TRBV20-1; a weak D match, TRBD1 (6 bases). The CDR3 sequence is 13 residues long. Germline V CDR1 and CDR2: DFQATT, SNEGSKA (reference sequence). V was trimmed by 2 bases and J by 6 bases, leaving 13 bases between them. Here the CDR3 reads CSARMDSFNGYTF. CDR3 coding DNA: TGCAGTGCTAGAATGGACAGTTTTAATGGCTACACCTTC.

V is TRBV7-2 and J is TRBJ2-3, with 7 bases fitting TRBD1. The germline V gene has CDR1 SGHTA and CDR2 FQGNSA. The CDR3 spans 16 residues. Germline trimming cut 7 bases from V and 1 base from J; bases unmatched to any gene: 11. CDR3 coding DNA: TGTGCCAGCACCAACCGAGGGGGCGCGGGCACAGATACGCAGTATTTT. Its translation: CASTNRGGAGTDTQYF.

The V and J genes are TRBV12-3 or TRBV12-4 and TRBJ1-6; 9 positions agree with TRBD1. This CDR3 is built from 14 residues. The junction had 4 bases not matched to a gene; V was cut back by 3 bases and J by 10 bases. The CDR3 DNA is TGTGCCAGCAGTTTCGGGACAGGGTTGTCACCCCTCCACTTT. It is translated as CASSFGTGLSPLHF.

The rearrangement uses TRBV6-1 and TRBJ1-6; D is possibly TRBD1 (5 bases). V was cut by 6 bases and J by 14 bases, with 23 bases left in between. The CDR3 runs to 15 residues. Per the germline V gene, CDR1 is MNHNS and CDR2 is SASEGT. This CDR3 is CASRKPGRGVLTLHF. In DNA form, the CDR3 reads TGTGCCAGCAGAAAGCCGGGACGTGGAGTGTTGACCCTCCACTTT.

This rearrangement joins TRBV30 to TRBJ1-1; possibly TRBD1 for D (6 bases). The CDR3 is 13 residues long. The V end was cut by 5 bases, the J end by 6 bases, with 16 bases between. Per the germline V gene, CDR1 is GTSNPN and CDR2 is SVGIG (reference sequence). The CDR3: CAWSRNSGAEAFF. The CDR3 region has the DNA TGTGCCTGGTCACGAAATTCAGGGGCTGAAGCTTTCTTT.

This chain links TRBV7-3 with TRBJ2-3, with 11 bases fitting TRBD2. Germline trimming cut 2 bases from V and 9 bases from J; bases unmatched to any gene: 10. CDR3 length: 16 amino acids. Germline CDR1 reads SGHTA; CDR2 reads FQGTGA. CDR3 sequence (DNA): TGTGCCAGCAGCTTATCCCCACTAGCGGGGGACCCAACGCAGTATTTT. Protein product: CASSLSPLAGDPTQYF.

The chain is built from TRBV30 and TRBJ2-3; 7 positions agree with TRBD2. This CDR3 spans 13 amino acids. CDR1 and CDR2 from the germline V gene are GTSNPN and SVGIG (reference sequence). Trimming at V came to 2 bases and at J to 6 bases, leaving 5 bases not matched to a gene. The CDR3 loop is CAWSSGTKDTQYF. CDR3 DNA sequence: TGTGCCTGGAGTTCCGGGACTAAGGATACGCAGTATTTT.

This clonotype was counted between two and nine times. The chain couples TRBV6-1 to TRBJ2-7; 9 bases agree with TRBD1. V was clipped by 4 bases and J by 4 bases; unmatched bases: 5. Germline CDR1 and CDR2: MNHNS and SASEGT. The CDR3 contains 14 residues. The CDR3 is CASSGDRGSYEQYF. In nucleotides, the CDR3 is TGTGCCAGCAGTGGAGACAGGGGGTCGTACGAGCAGTACTTC.

The chain employs TRBV7-2 and TRBJ2-3; D ambiguous. CDR1 is SGHTA and CDR2 is FQGNSA in the germline V gene. There are 13 residues in the CDR3. Trimming removed 3 bases from V and 0 bases from J, with 4 bases in between. CDR3 coding DNA: TGTGCCAGCAGCTTCCCTAGCACAGATACGCAGTATTTT. Translating gives CASSFPSTDTQYF.

The chain employs TRBV20-1 and TRBJ1-1; no clear D. V was shortened by 6 bases and J by 0 bases, with 29 bases between the two germline ends. Germline lookup yields CDR1 DFQATT and CDR2 SNEGSKA (reference sequence). The CDR3 sequence is 19 residues long. CDR3 nucleotides: TGCAGTGCCCCGGATGCCGTCAGGCCGCGGTTGTATTTGAACACTGAAGCTTTCTTT. It codes for CSAPDAVRPRLYLNTEAFF.

V usage is TRBV5-1 and J usage is TRBJ2-2; no clear D gene. Germline V lookup: CDR1 SGHRS, CDR2 YFSETQ. V lost 1 base, J lost 1 base, and 8 bases lay in between. CDR3 length equals 15 residues. This chain's CDR3 is CASSLSGLNTGELFF. The CDR3 DNA follows: TGCGCCAGCAGCTTGTCAGGCTTGAACACCGGGGAGCTGTTTTTT. The full variable domain, rest sourced from reference TRBV5-1 and TRBJ2-2, is KAGVTQTPRYLIKTRGQQVTLSCSPISGHRSVSWYQQTPGQGLQFLFEYFSETQRNKGNFPGRFSGRQFSNSRSEMNVSTLELGDSALYLCASSLSGLNTGELFFGEGSRLTVL.

The chain carries TRBV24-1 and TRBJ2-6; D tentatively reads TRBD1 or TRBD2 (6 bases each). Deletions cut 4 bases from V and 0 bases from J, with 12 bases between. Per the germline V gene, CDR1 is KGHDR and CDR2 is SFDVKD. CDR3 length: 17 residues. CDR3 amino acids: CATSEPRGRSGANVLTF. CDR3 sequence (DNA): TGTGCCACCAGTGAACCCCGGGGGCGCTCTGGGGCCAACGTCCTGACTTTC.

This clonotype came up once. This chain uses TRBV5-1 with TRBJ2-7, with 11 nucleotides matching TRBD1. The DNA end lines up better with TRBJ2-5; the J call may be wrong. The CDR3 totals 16 residues. Germline lookup yields CDR1 SGHRS and CDR2 YFSETQ. Here the CDR3 DNA reads TGCGCCAGCAGCTTGACGACTGGACAGGGGGCTGAGACCCAGTACTTC. This codes for CASSLTTGQGAETQYF.

This clonotype showed up just a few times. The chain has TRBV5-4 and TRBJ1-2; 7 bases map to TRBD1. CDR1 and CDR2 from the germline V gene are SGHNT and YYREEE (reference sequence). The V gene end was trimmed by 4 bases and the J gene end by 9 bases; junction bases not matched to a gene: 18. This CDR3 has 16 amino acids. CDR3 DNA: TGTGCCAGCAGCAGAAGACAGGGCCAACTCCTGTGGAGCTACACCTTC. It encodes CASSRRQGQLLWSYTF.

This clonotype has a single count. This CDR3 reads CSVVVGQGGFEAFF. The DNA for the CDR3 is TGCAGCGTTGTAGTAGGACAGGGAGGTTTTGAAGCTTTCTTT. The chain recombines TRBV29-1 with TRBJ1-1, with 8 bases aligning to TRBD1. The CDR3 is made up of 14 amino acids. V lost 4 bases and J lost 7; bases outside the gene matches: 11. CDR1 is SQVTM, CDR2 ANQGSEA, per germline.

This clonotype was counted a few times. The CDR3 coding sequence is TGTGCCAGCAGTTTAGAAGGGGGCTTGGGTCAGCCCCAGCATTTT. Translated: CASSLEGGLGQPQHF. The chain uses TRBV12-3 or TRBV12-4 and TRBJ1-5, with 7 nucleotides matching TRBD1. The V segment lost 1 base and the J segment 6 bases; nucleotides outside the gene matches: 6. The CDR3 spans 15 residues.

This clonotype was detected once. V gene TRBV7-6 combines with J gene TRBJ2-3; D remains ambiguous. Germline V lookup: CDR1 SGHVS, CDR2 FNYEAQ. The CDR3 loop spans 13 amino acids. V lost 3 bases and J lost 5, with 9 bases in between. CDR3 region: CASSLGPGDTQYF. The DNA for the CDR3 is TGTGCCAGCAGCTTGGGTCCGGGAGATACGCAGTATTTT.

This chain links TRBV7-7 with TRBJ2-5; 10 bases align to TRBD1. Germline V lookup: CDR1 SSHAT, CDR2 FNYEAQ (reference sequence). The CDR3 is made up of 16 amino acids. J gave up 3 bases and V 5 bases, and 9 bases lay outside the gene matches. The CDR3 DNA reads as TGTGCCAGCAGCCCCGATCCGGACAGGGGGAAAGAGACCCAGTACTTC. This sequence encodes CASSPDPDRGKETQYF. Drawing the rest from reference TRBV7-7 and TRBJ2-5, the complete variable domain is GAGVSQSPRYKVTKRGQDVTLRCDPISSHATLYWYQQALGQGPEFLTYFNYEAQPDKSGLPSDRFSAERPEGSISTLTIQRTEQRDSAMYRCASSPDPDRGKETQYFGPGTRLLVL.